Following are 9 T cell receptor beta chains from one sample sequenced in a study of Ad26.COV2.S vaccination and SARS-CoV-2 variants. The assay was immunoSEQ multiplex PCR, and TCRdb's table has in-frame clones only and misses some. In the table there are around 370,000 clones, approximately 81% of which are singletons. Described treatment: 15 to 20 received Ad26.COV2.S at low or high dose, single or two shots; 5 received placebo; per-sample allocation not given. The investigators took samples on day 63 after the first vaccine or placebo injection. Source: peripheral blood, taken in a trial of Ad26.COV2.S vaccine versus placebo. All receptors come from a person aged 18-60 years who received the Ad26.COV2.S COVID-19 vaccine or a placebo.

V and J are TRBV7-9 and TRBJ2-1; TRBD2 matches 10 bases. This CDR3 has 15 residues. The germline V gene encodes CDR1 SEHNR and CDR2 FQNEAQ (reference sequence). V was clipped by 2 bases and J by 9 bases; unmatched bases: 7. CDR3 region: CASSLPSGGGGEQFF. The CDR3 nucleotides read TGTGCCAGCAGCTTACCTAGCGGGGGAGGTGGTGAGCAGTTCTTC. Full variable domain (remainder filled in from reference TRBV7-9 and TRBJ2-1): DTGVSQNPRHKITKRGQNVTFRCDPISEHNRLYWYRQTLGQGPEFLTYFQNEAQLEKSRLLSDRFSAERPKGSFSTLEIQRTEQGDSAMYLCASSLPSGGGGEQFFGPGTRLTVL.

This chain uses TRBV18 with TRBJ2-7; 9 bases are a match to TRBD1. Germline V gene data show CDR1 as KGHSH and CDR2 as LQKENI. CDR3 length: 14 residues. V lost 4 bases to trimming and J lost 5 bases; unmatched junction nucleotides: 6. CDR3 coding DNA: TGTGCCAGCTCACAATCGGGACAGGGTGACGAGCAGTACTTC. Encoded protein: CASSQSGQGDEQYF.

The chain has TRBV6-9 and TRBJ2-5, with a weak D call TRBD2 (6 bases). The CDR3 sequence is 11 residues long. CDR1 is MNHGY and CDR2 is SVAAGI in the germline V gene. The CDR3 DNA reads as TGTGAGTGCGGGATCCAAGAGACCCAGTACTTC. This gives the protein CECGIQETQYF.

The chain uses TRBV20-1 and TRBJ2-5; 7 bases agree with TRBD1. This CDR3 has 14 residues. Germline V gene sequence: CDR1 DFQATT, CDR2 SNEGSKA (reference sequence). The trim removed 3 bases at V and 2 bases at J, leaving 6 bases unmatched. CDR3 sequence reads: CSASPTGRQETQYF. DNA for the CDR3: TGCAGTGCTAGTCCGACAGGGCGGCAAGAGACCCAGTACTTC.

This chain uses TRBV6-6 with TRBJ2-7; TRBD2 agrees at 7 bases. CDR3 length: 15 amino acids. The V gene's germline CDR1 is MNHNY and CDR2 SVGAGI (reference sequence). Trimming removed 0 bases from V and 7 bases from J; junction bases left unmatched: 9. CDR3 DNA sequence: TGTGCCAGCAGTTACTCTTTGGGCGGGGGAAAAGAGCAGTACTTC. The encoded protein is CASSYSLGGGKEQYF.

The chain couples TRBV7-2 to TRBJ2-7; 11 nucleotides agree with TRBD2. The CDR3 is made up of 15 amino acids. CDR1 and CDR2 (germline): SGHTA, FQGNSA. The trim removed 6 bases at V and 0 bases at J, leaving 4 bases unmatched. The CDR3 region is CASRWLAGGSYEQYF. The CDR3 nucleotides read TGTGCCAGCAGATGGCTAGCGGGAGGCTCCTACGAGCAGTACTTC.

CDR3 nucleotides: TGTGCCAGCAGCCTTCTAGGCACCATATATTTT. It yields the protein CASSLLGTIYF. The chain carries TRBV3-1 (or the pseudogene TRBV3-2) and TRBJ1-3; D remains unclear. Trimming pared 4 bases from V and 9 bases from J, leaving 7 bases between. The CDR3 contains 11 residues. Germline-derived CDR1 and CDR2 are LGHDT and YNNKEL (reference sequence).

The chain uses TRBV7-9 and TRBJ2-7; D is perhaps TRBD1 (5 bases). The CDR3 extends over 14 amino acids. V was shortened by 4 bases and J by 5 bases, with 15 bases between the two germline ends. CDR1 is SEHNR, CDR2 FQNEAQ, per germline (reference sequence). CDR3: CASSSTEAPHEQYF. CDR3 DNA sequence: TGTGCCAGCAGCTCGACAGAGGCCCCTCACGAGCAGTACTTC.

The rearrangement links TRBV3-1 (or the pseudogene TRBV3-2) to TRBJ2-1; D is unclear. The CDR3 is 13 residues long. Germline V gene sequence: CDR1 LGHDT, CDR2 YNNKEL (reference sequence). Trimming removed 1 base at V and 8 bases at J, with 9 bases between. The DNA of the CDR3 is TGTGCCAGCAGCCAAGGGGATTTAGATGAGCAGTTCTTC. Its translation: CASSQGDLDEQFF.